A single count supports the clone carrying this T cell receptor (beta chain). The authors' processing: Scientists estimated how many nucleated cells there were by amplifying reference gene primers. Repertoires were generated with immunoSEQ multiplex PCR, while TCRdb's copy carries only in-frame clones and drops some. D and trimming were read from the DNA, whereas the V and J calls and clone size are those reported in that table. Of about 190,000 clones in the sample, approximately 90% were seen once. The data derive from a study of blood T cell repertoires in COVID-19. Looking at the study overall: Both acute and convalescent COVID-19 samples were obtained from the United States, Italy and Spain. The analysed material was cDNA or gDNA that came from T cells, B-cell-depleted T cells, or PBMCs.

Sequenced: peripheral blood. The origin of this receptor is a man in his 70s with active or convalescent COVID-19.

Written as DNA, the CDR3 is TGCGCCAGCAGCTTGAGCGGGACAGGGTACGGCAATGAGCAGTTCTTC. As protein: CASSLSGTGYGNEQFF. The rearrangement uses TRBV5-1 and TRBJ2-1; TRBD1 matches 9 bases. The CDR3 length is 16 residues. J gave up 6 bases and V 1 base, and 8 bases lay outside the gene matches. From germline, CDR1 is SGHRS and CDR2 YFSETQ.